The rows below give T cell receptor beta chains drawn from one sample of a study of T cell responses to AZD1222 COVID-19 vaccine. TCRdb's copy holds only in-frame clones and misses some; the assay was immunoSEQ multiplex PCR. The sample lists about 120,000 clones, about 90% occurring once. The sequences come from peripheral blood, collected on day 0 of MenACWY control vaccination. These TCRs come from an adult in good health. Both conserved end residues are part of each CDR3. A D gene is named only where the DNA matches it firmly. Some rows mark clone size as missing; the rest say once, few, many or name a class of expanded clone.

D gene	J gene	V gene	clone size	CDR3 DNA	CDR3 protein
.	TRBJ2-3	TRBV5-4	.	TGTGCCAGCAGCGTGGGGCGGGAAGATACGCAGTATTTT	CASSVGREDTQYF
TRBD2	TRBJ2-2	TRBV15	.	TGTGCCACAGAACCGGGACTAGCCCCCGGGGAGCTGTTTTTT	CATEPGLAPGELFF
TRBD1	TRBJ1-2	TRBV2	.	TGTGCCAGCAGAGCTGGGACAGGGGGCGAACGGGATTTCGGCTACACCTTC	CASRAGTGGERDFGYTF
.	TRBJ2-1	TRBV6-5	.	TGTGCCAGCAGTTTCCTCGCGGGGATCGACAATGAGCAGTTCTTC	CASSFLAGIDNEQFF
.	TRBJ2-7	TRBV5-4	.	TGTGCCAGCAGCTTGCCCCTGGGAGACGAGCAGTACTTC	CASSLPLGDEQYF
.	TRBJ1-3	TRBV21-1	.	TGTGCCAGCAGCCCACAGGGCAGCTCTGGAAACACCATATATTTT	CASSPQGSSGNTIYF
TRBD1	TRBJ1-2	TRBV28	.	TGTGCCAGCAGTTTACCGACAGGGAATGGCTACACCTTC	CASSLPTGNGYTF
.	TRBJ2-1	TRBV27	.	TGTGCCAGCGGGGGCCCCTACAATGAGCAGTTCTTC	CASGGPYNEQFF
TRBD1	TRBJ1-2	TRBV29-1	.	TGCAGCGTTAACACAGGGGTCCATGGCTACACCTTC	CSVNTGVHGYTF
.	TRBJ2-1	TRBV27	.	TGTGCCAGCAGTTTATCGTGGCGAGTGGTTGAGCAGTTCTTC	CASSLSWRVVEQFF
.	TRBJ2-1	TRBV14	.	TGTGCCAGCAGCCAATTGCCCCAGCGTGAGCAGTTCTTC	CASSQLPQREQFF
.	TRBJ2-1	TRBV2	.	TGTGCCAGCTCCGAGGTTAGCTACAATGAGCAGTTCTTC	CASSEVSYNEQFF
.	TRBJ2-1	TRBV7-9	once	TGTGCCAGCAGCTTTTCGGCTACCTCGGGTGAGCAGTTCTTC	CASSFSATSGEQFF
.	TRBJ2-5	TRBV2	.	TGTGCCAGCGCGGCCAGGGGAAAACAAGAGACCCAGTACTTC	CASAARGKQETQYF
TRBD1	TRBJ1-4	TRBV7-9	few	TGTGCCAGCAGCTTGCAGGGGGGCAATAATGAAAAACTGTTTTTT	CASSLQGGNNEKLFF
.	TRBJ2-6	TRBV11-3	.	TGTGCCAGCAGCCCACGGGCGTACTCTGGGGCCAACGTCCTGACTTTC	CASSPRAYSGANVLTF
.	TRBJ1-4	TRBV6-4	few	TGTGCCAGCAGTGATTGGAGGGTCCATGAAAAACTGTTTTTT	CASSDWRVHEKLFF
.	TRBJ2-5	TRBV11-2	.	TGTGCCAGCAGCTTAGCCGGACCGGCCCAAGAGACCCAGTACTTC	CASSLAGPAQETQYF
TRBD2	TRBJ2-5	TRBV27	.	TGTGCCAGCAGGGGCAATAGCGGGAGTCTCCAAGAGACCCAGTACTTC	CASRGNSGSLQETQYF
TRBD1	TRBJ1-4	TRBV23-1	.	TGCGCCAGCAGTCATACCGACAGGGGAATTAATGAAAAACTGTTTTTT	CASSHTDRGINEKLFF
TRBD1	TRBJ1-3	TRBV9	.	TGTGCCAGCAGCGTAGCTACAGGGGGTCTCGGAAACACCATATATTTT	CASSVATGGLGNTIYF
.	TRBJ2-7	TRBV27	.	TGTGCCAGCAGTCCCCGGGGTGGCTACGAGCAGTACTTC	CASSPRGGYEQYF
.	TRBJ1-2	TRBV5-1	.	TGCGCCAGCAGCTTGGACGCAGTCTATGGCTACACCTTC	CASSLDAVYGYTF
.	TRBJ2-3	TRBV5-6	.	TGTGCCAGCAGCTTGTTTGTGACAAGCACAGATACGCAGTATTTT	CASSLFVTSTDTQYF
TRBD2	TRBJ2-1	TRBV29-1	.	TGCAGCGTTGATGGGAATAGCGGGAATGAGCAGTTCTTC	CSVDGNSGNEQFF
TRBD1	TRBJ1-4	TRBV28	.	TGTGCCAGCAGTGCCGGACAGGGAGGGGGAGGGAGTGAAAAACTGTTTTTT	CASSAGQGGGGSEKLFF
TRBD1	TRBJ2-5	TRBV5-1	few	TGCGCCAGCAGCGACCCGACAGGGGACCAAGAGACCCAGTACTTC	CASSDPTGDQETQYF
.	TRBJ2-6	TRBV5-6	once	TGTGCCAGCAGCATTGTGGGTCACTCTGGGGCCAACGTCCTGACTTTC	CASSIVGHSGANVLTF
.	TRBJ2-5	TRBV6-1	.	TGTGCCAGCAGTGACCGGGGACTTGGAGAGACCCAGTACTTC	CASSDRGLGETQYF
.	TRBJ2-6	TRBV6-5	.	TGTGCCAGCAGGTCTGGCCTTTCTGGGGCCAACGTCCTGACTTTC	CASRSGLSGANVLTF
.	TRBJ2-3	TRBV12-3/TRBV12-4	.	TGTGCCAGCAGTTTGCGGGTCACAGATACGCAGTATTTT	CASSLRVTDTQYF
TRBD1	TRBJ1-5	TRBV27	once	TGTGCCAGCAGCCTGACAGGGGGCGGTCAGCCCCAGCATTTT	CASSLTGGGQPQHF
.	TRBJ2-7	TRBV6-1	.	TGTGCCAGCAGTGAAACACGCGGCGGGTCCTACGAGCAGTACTTC	CASSETRGGSYEQYF
.	TRBJ2-5	TRBV7-9	.	TGTGCCAGCAGCTTATTACCCCCTCACGGTCCCCAAGAGACCCAGTACTTC	CASSLLPPHGPQETQYF
.	TRBJ1-3	TRBV5-8	.	TGTGCCAGCAGCTTGGTGGACCAGTTTCGCATATATTTT	CASSLVDQFRIYF
.	TRBJ1-1	TRBV18	.	TGTGCCAGCTGGCCCTGGGGAGCGGCGACTGAAGCTTTCTTT	CASWPWGAATEAFF
.	TRBJ1-3	TRBV5-6	.	TGTGCCAGCAGCTTTTCGGGGGCTGGAAACACCATATATTTT	CASSFSGAGNTIYF
TRBD1	TRBJ2-1	TRBV7-9	.	TGTGCCAGCAGCCGACTAAACAGGGGTGCCTACAATGAGCAGTTCTTC	CASSRLNRGAYNEQFF
TRBD1	TRBJ1-1	TRBV28	few	TGTGCCAGCAGTTCAATGCTGTATTTGGACAGGGCATCTGAAGCTTTCTTT	CASSSMLYLDRASEAFF